This is a list of T cell receptor beta chains from one sample in a study of cytomegalovirus exposure and HLA in healthy donors. The data were produced by immunoSEQ multiplex PCR, yet TCRdb's version contains in-frame clones alone and is incomplete. Here the sample spans some 110,000 clones, more than 75% being singletons. The sequencing sample was made of PBMCs. These receptors came from a man between 18 and 35 years old in good health and CMV-seronegative. Both conserved end residues are part of each CDR3. D genes are given only for firm matches. Size tells how often a clone was seen (once, few, many) or the class of an expanded clone, and some rows leave it out.

DNA	CDR3	size	J	length	D	V
TGTGCCAGCGGGGGGGAGACCCAGTACTTC	CASGGETQYF	-	TRBJ2-5	10	-	TRBV7-2
TGTGCCAGCAGAAAGGGGGGGAGCAATCAGCCCCAGCATTTT	CASRKGGSNQPQHF	once	TRBJ1-5	14	-	TRBV28
TGTGCCTGGAGTGACAGATCAGCCGGAAACACCATATATTTT	CAWSDRSAGNTIYF	-	TRBJ1-3	14	-	TRBV30
TGTGCCAGCAGTTACTCGAAACAGATCTACGAGCAGTACTTC	CASSYSKQIYEQYF	-	TRBJ2-7	14	-	TRBV6-6
TGTGCCAGCAGTCGAATTCAGGGGTTTGGCTACACCTTC	CASSRIQGFGYTF	few	TRBJ1-2	13	-	TRBV7-2
TGTGCCAGCACCGAGACAGGCCGCGGGGAGCTGTTTTTT	CASTETGRGELFF	-	TRBJ2-2	13	-	TRBV6-1
TGTGCCAGCAGCTTAGAGCGGCTAGCCGCGCAGACCCAGTACTTC	CASSLERLAAQTQYF	-	TRBJ2-5	15	-	TRBV7-8
TGTGCCAGCAGCCAAATCCTTACAGTTTTAGGTGAGCAGTTCTTC	CASSQILTVLGEQFF	-	TRBJ2-1	15	-	TRBV14
TGTGCCAGCAGCTTGGCCATGGCCCCCGATGAGCAGTTCTTC	CASSLAMAPDEQFF	-	TRBJ2-1	14	-	TRBV5-6
TGTGCCAGCAGACAACCGGGACTAGCTCACACAGATACGCAGTATTTT	CASRQPGLAHTDTQYF	-	TRBJ2-3	16	TRBD2	TRBV27
TGTGCCACCAGCAGAGGAGCTGAAGCTTTCTTT	CATSRGAEAFF	-	TRBJ1-1	11	-	TRBV15
TGTGCCAGCAGAAATTCCAGGCTAGCGGGAGAGTTCTTC	CASRNSRLAGEFF	-	TRBJ2-1	13	TRBD2	TRBV6-5
TGTGCCAGCAGCCAAGTCCCAGGGGGGCTAAAGACCCAGTACTTC	CASSQVPGGLKTQYF	-	TRBJ2-5	15	-	TRBV14
TGTGCCAGCAGTTCAAGAGGGCGCGTAGAGACCCAGTACTTC	CASSSRGRVETQYF	-	TRBJ2-5	14	-	TRBV6-5
TGTGCCAGTGGGCGACAGGGTAATGAAAAACTGTTTTTT	CASGRQGNEKLFF	-	TRBJ1-4	13	TRBD1	TRBV19
TGTGCCAGCAGTCCAGGGGAGGGTAATGAAAAACTGTTTTTT	CASSPGEGNEKLFF	-	TRBJ1-4	14	-	TRBV27
TGTGCCAGTAGTAGACGACAGGGGCCCCCTGATATGTCCTACGAGCAGTACTTC	CASSRRQGPPDMSYEQYF	-	TRBJ2-7	18	TRBD1	TRBV19
TGTGCCAGCAGCCCTACAGGGGCCTACAATGAGCAGTTCTTC	CASSPTGAYNEQFF	-	TRBJ2-1	14	TRBD1	TRBV11-2
TGCGCCAGCAGCTTGGGTAGCAACTATGGCTACACCTTC	CASSLGSNYGYTF	-	TRBJ1-2	13	-	TRBV5-1
TGTGCCAGCAGCTTATTCGGGGGGGACACAGATACGCAGTATTTT	CASSLFGGDTDTQYF	-	TRBJ2-3	15	TRBD2	TRBV7-9
TGTGCCAGCAGCTTAGGGGGGGATGCATATGGCTACACCTTC	CASSLGGDAYGYTF	-	TRBJ1-2	14	-	TRBV7-9
TGTGCCAGCAGCCGCAGGGTTTCGAACACTGAAGCTTTCTTT	CASSRRVSNTEAFF	once	TRBJ1-1	14	-	TRBV5-4
TGTGCCTGGAGACAGACTAGCGGGAGGCAATACAATGAGCAGTTCTTC	CAWRQTSGRQYNEQFF	once	TRBJ2-1	16	TRBD2	TRBV30
TGTGCCAGCTCACCAGCGGGAGCCACCTACAATGAGCAGTTCTTC	CASSPAGATYNEQFF	few	TRBJ2-1	15	TRBD2	TRBV18
TGTGCCAGCAGCCCTGGAGGAGGGGAGCTGTTTTTT	CASSPGGGELFF	-	TRBJ2-2	12	-	TRBV5-4
TGTGCCAGCAAAGGGGAGGGTAACACTGAAGCTTTCTTT	CASKGEGNTEAFF	-	TRBJ1-1	13	-	TRBV6-1
TGCGCCAGCAGCTTGAGGGGACTCCAAGAGACCCAGTACTTC	CASSLRGLQETQYF	-	TRBJ2-5	14	-	TRBV5-1
TGTGCCAGCAGTTACTCGCCGGGAGGTGGCAATGAGCAGTTCTTC	CASSYSPGGGNEQFF	-	TRBJ2-1	15	TRBD2	TRBV6-5
TGTGCCAGCAGCAGTGGACAGGGCGCCAAGACCCAGCATTTT	CASSSGQGAKTQHF	-	TRBJ1-5	14	TRBD1	TRBV6-5
TGCGCCAGCAAAGAAACAGGAGCCTACGAGCAGTACTTC	CASKETGAYEQYF	-	TRBJ2-7	13	-	TRBV5-1
TGCGCCAGCAGCAACGCCGGGTTTGATTCACCCCTCCACTTT	CASSNAGFDSPLHF	few	TRBJ1-6	14	-	TRBV5-1
TGTGCTAGTGCCCAACAGGGGGGGAATCAGCCCCAGCATTTT	CASAQQGGNQPQHF	-	TRBJ1-5	14	TRBD1	TRBV12-5
TGTGCCAGCAGCAGCTTTCCACGAGTTGGGGGGTCCTACGAGCAGTACTTC	CASSSFPRVGGSYEQYF	-	TRBJ2-7	17	-	TRBV13
TGTGCCAGCAGCAACCTAGCGACACACAATGAGCAGTTCTTC	CASSNLATHNEQFF	-	TRBJ2-1	14	-	TRBV11-2
TGTGCCAGCAGCTTCACAGGAACAGATACGCAGTATTTT	CASSFTGTDTQYF	-	TRBJ2-3	13	-	TRBV9
TGCGCCAGCAGCTTAGGGGACAGAGTGAACACTGAAGCTTTCTTT	CASSLGDRVNTEAFF	-	TRBJ1-1	15	TRBD1	TRBV5-1
TGTGCCAGTAGTACACAGGGGCTAGGAGCCCTCCACTTT	CASSTQGLGALHF	-	TRBJ1-6	13	TRBD1	TRBV19
TGCGCCAGCAGCTTGGCCGACTTCGGGGAGCTGTTTTTT	CASSLADFGELFF	-	TRBJ2-2	13	-	TRBV5-1
TGTGCCAGCAGTGACGCGGACTGGCGGACTTATGGCTACACCTTC	CASSDADWRTYGYTF	-	TRBJ1-2	15	-	TRBV25-1
TGTGCCATCAACAAAGGACAGGACGGGGCCAACGTCCTGACTTTC	CAINKGQDGANVLTF	few	TRBJ2-6	15	TRBD1	TRBV10-3
TGTGCCAGCAAGGGGACAGCCTATAGCAATCAGCCCCAGCATTTT	CASKGTAYSNQPQHF	-	TRBJ1-5	15	TRBD1	TRBV6-5
TGCGCCAGCAGCTTAACGTACGGGGGGTCCCGCTCCTACAATGAGCAGTTCTTC	CASSLTYGGSRSYNEQFF	-	TRBJ2-1	18	TRBD2	TRBV5-1
TGTGCCAGCAGTTTATCGGGCGCGACAGGACCGCTCTACGAGCAGTACTTC	CASSLSGATGPLYEQYF	-	TRBJ2-7	17	-	TRBV27
TGTGCCAGCAGCTTGGTGGCGGGAGGGGGGAAAGAGACCCAGTACTTC	CASSLVAGGGKETQYF	-	TRBJ2-5	16	TRBD2	TRBV5-4
TGTGCCAGCAGTTCTCAGACAGGGGGGAATGAAAAACTGTTTTTT	CASSSQTGGNEKLFF	-	TRBJ1-4	15	TRBD1	TRBV6-6
TGTGCCAGCAGCTTAGTAGCGGTCCCAGGGGGCTCGGAACTCTACGAGCAGTACTTC	CASSLVAVPGGSELYEQYF	-	TRBJ2-7	19	TRBD1	TRBV7-2
TGTGCCAGCAGCGAACAGAGGCGCCACTACGAGCAGTACTTC	CASSEQRRHYEQYF	-	TRBJ2-7	14	-	TRBV2
TGCGCCAGTTCCGGGACATTAACCGGGGAGCTGTTTTTT	CASSGTLTGELFF	few	TRBJ2-2	13	-	TRBV5-1
TGTGCCAGCAGCTCTGGACAGGGGGGGTACGAGCAGTACTTC	CASSSGQGGYEQYF	few	TRBJ2-7	14	TRBD1	TRBV5-4
TGTGCCTGGAGGCCTACAGGGGATAGCAATCAGCCCCAGCATTTT	CAWRPTGDSNQPQHF	-	TRBJ1-5	15	TRBD1	TRBV30
TGTGCCAGCAGCTTGTACAGGGGCCTGAACACTGAAGCTTTCTTT	CASSLYRGLNTEAFF	-	TRBJ1-1	15	TRBD1	TRBV5-8
TGTGCCAGCAGTCCAGGGAACACTGAAGCTTTCTTT	CASSPGNTEAFF	-	TRBJ1-1	12	-	TRBV6-6
TGCGCCAGCAGGTCATACACATCCTACGAGCAGTACTTC	CASRSYTSYEQYF	-	TRBJ2-7	13	-	TRBV5-1
TGTGCCAGCAGCTTGAGGACGGGACAGATTTTTAACTATGGCTACACCTTC	CASSLRTGQIFNYGYTF	-	TRBJ1-2	17	TRBD1	TRBV5-6
TGTGCCAGCAGCTTGGGGGGACAGGCGTCCTACGAGCAGTACTTC	CASSLGGQASYEQYF	-	TRBJ2-7	15	TRBD1	TRBV5-8
TGCGCCAGCAGCTTGGGAGCGGGAGGGCCAGAGTTCTTC	CASSLGAGGPEFF	once	TRBJ2-1	13	TRBD2	TRBV5-1
TGTGCCAGCTCACTAGGGACAGTACGGGAAAAACTGTTTTTT	CASSLGTVREKLFF	-	TRBJ1-4	14	TRBD1	TRBV18
TGTGCCAGCAGTTACTCGTTTCGAGCAGATACGCAGTATTTT	CASSYSFRADTQYF	-	TRBJ2-3	14	-	TRBV6-6